Each of the 24 T cell receptor beta chains below was sequenced from the same sample in a study of blood T cell repertoires in COVID-19. Profiled with immunoSEQ multiplex PCR; TCRdb holds only in-frame clones, not every one. The table lists around 190,000 clones, roughly nine tenths of them singletons. Material for sequencing was peripheral blood. Receptors were obtained from a man aged 65 to 79 with active or convalescent COVID-19.

The chain has TRBV24-1 and TRBJ2-1; 9 bases line up with TRBD1. The trim removed 6 bases at V and 2 bases at J, leaving 7 bases unmatched. Germline lookup yields CDR1 KGHDR and CDR2 SFDVKD. This CDR3 spans 16 amino acids. The CDR3 sequence is CATSPTGTGTYNEQFF. For the CDR3, the DNA is TGTGCCACCAGTCCAACCGGGACAGGGACCTACAATGAGCAGTTCTTC.

The rearrangement uses TRBV19 and TRBJ1-3; D is unresolved. V gave up 8 bases and J gave up 4 bases, with 6 bases separating them. The CDR3 consists of 11 residues. Germline values: CDR1 LNHDA, CDR2 SQIVND (reference sequence). The CDR3 DNA follows: TGTGCCAGTTCTGTGGGAAACACCATATATTTT. Residues: CASSVGNTIYF.

V gene TRBV18 combines with J gene TRBJ1-6, with unresolved D. The CDR3 is 13 residues long. V was shortened by 3 bases and J by 10 bases, with 10 bases between the two germline ends. From germline, CDR1 is KGHSH and CDR2 LQKENI. The CDR3 DNA reads TGTGCCAGCTCACCTGAAGCGGGCTCACCCCTCCACTTT. Translated, it gives CASSPEAGSPLHF.

This chain uses TRBV11-2 with TRBJ1-6; possible D gene TRBD1, 5 bases. CDR3 length: 18 residues. The germline V gene has CDR1 SGHAT and CDR2 FQNNGV. V lost 0 bases to trimming and J lost 6 bases, with 18 bases between them. The CDR3 spells CASSLETGRWQGNSPLHF. The CDR3 DNA reads TGTGCCAGCAGCTTAGAGACGGGTCGTTGGCAGGGTAATTCACCCCTCCACTTT.

This rearrangement joins TRBV30 to TRBJ2-7; 12 positions match TRBD1. The CDR3 runs 15 residues. After removal of 4 bases from V and 3 bases from J, the junction contained 7 bases not matched to a gene. The germline V gene has CDR1 GTSNPN and CDR2 SVGIG (reference sequence). The CDR3 DNA reads TGTGCCTGGAACAGCTGGGACAGGGGGCTCTACGAGCAGTACTTC. Translating it yields CAWNSWDRGLYEQYF.

The gene calls are TRBV9 and TRBJ2-3; a possible D gene is TRBD2 (6 bases). From germline, CDR1 is SGDLS and CDR2 YYNGEE. The CDR3 totals 16 residues. V was clipped by 0 bases and J by 4 bases, with 15 bases between them. CDR3 in amino acids: CASSVAGRGVSDTQYF. CDR3 DNA: TGTGCCAGCAGCGTAGCCGGGAGAGGGGTGTCAGATACGCAGTATTTT.

The chain combines TRBV18 with TRBJ2-2; possible D gene TRBD1, 6 bases. V lost 2 bases and J lost 1, with 17 bases in between. The germline V gene encodes CDR1 KGHSH and CDR2 LQKENI. CDR3 size: 18 residues. CDR3 bases: TGTGCCAGCTCACCAAGAATTCAAAGGGGACAGAACACCGGGGAGCTGTTTTTT. Residues: CASSPRIQRGQNTGELFF. Variable domain in full (rest from reference TRBV18 and TRBJ2-2): NAGVMQNPRHLVRRRGQEARLRCSPMKGHSHVYWYRQLPEEGLKFMVYLQKENIIDESGMPKERFSAEFPKEGPSILRIQQVVRGDSAAYFCASSPRIQRGQNTGELFFGEGSRLTVL.

A single count supports this clone. The chain joins TRBV5-1 to TRBJ2-5, with 14 bases aligning to TRBD2. Germline CDR1 is SGHRS and CDR2 is YFSETQ. The junction had 10 bases not matched to a gene; V was cut back by 4 bases and J by 2 bases. This CDR3 contains 18 residues. As DNA, the CDR3 is TGCGCCAGCAGCCCGGGACTAGCGGGAGAAGGTGAACAAGAGACCCAGTACTTC. Its protein is CASSPGLAGEGEQETQYF.

The gene calls are TRBV28 and TRBJ2-7; 7 nucleotides agree with TRBD2. Germline V gene sequence: CDR1 MDHEN, CDR2 SYDVKM. V dropped 6 bases and J dropped 0; count of bases not matched to a gene: 5. This CDR3 is built from 14 residues. The DNA of the CDR3 is TGTGCCAGCAGCGGCGGGAGTTTCTCCTACGAGCAGTACTTC. Its translation is CASSGGSFSYEQYF.

The V and J genes are TRBV28 and TRBJ1-5; TRBD1 is a possible D gene (5 bases). Trimming cost V 3 bases and J 4 bases, with 13 bases left between them. The CDR3 spans 15 residues. The germline V gene encodes CDR1 MDHEN and CDR2 SYDVKM. The CDR3 DNA is TGTGCCAGCAGTTTCCGGGGGTCAGGGAATCAGCCCCAGCATTTT. It is translated as CASSFRGSGNQPQHF.

This clone was seen more than once but under ten times. V gene TRBV5-4 combines with J gene TRBJ2-3; D gene ambiguous. From germline, CDR1 is SGHNT and CDR2 YYREEE (reference sequence). The CDR3 spans 16 residues. Trimming took off 3 bases at V and 0 bases at J, with 14 bases between the two ends. The CDR3 DNA is TGTGCCAGCAGCTCAGGCCAGCTAACTAGCACAGATACGCAGTATTTT. This translates into CASSSGQLTSTDTQYF.

The chain carries TRBV6-5 and TRBJ2-7; the match to TRBD1 covers 8 bases. The CDR3 totals 15 residues. From germline, CDR1 is MNHEY and CDR2 SVGAGI. The V gene end was trimmed by 7 bases and the J gene end by 7 bases; junction bases not matched to a gene: 15. CDR3 residues: CASTRWGQDRREQYF. The CDR3 region has the DNA TGTGCCAGCACTAGGTGGGGACAGGATCGGCGGGAGCAGTACTTC.

This clone was observed a handful of times. This sequence joins TRBV4-3 and TRBJ2-7; a weak D match, TRBD1 (5 bases). Trimming took off 0 bases at V and 8 bases at J, with 20 bases between the two ends. This CDR3 is built from 16 residues. Germline CDR1 reads LGHNA; CDR2 reads YSLEER. The CDR3, as DNA: TGCGCCAGCAGCCAAGAAACCAAAAGGGGTTTTGTACAGCAGTACTTC. It yields the protein CASSQETKRGFVQQYF.

With respect to this clone: This specimen includes other DNA sequences encoding the same CDR3. The chain is built from TRBV30 and TRBJ1-5; the D gene is possibly TRBD1 (5 bases). The CDR3 extends over 14 amino acids. Trimming stripped 0 bases from V and 1 base from J, with 7 bases between. Germline CDR1 GTSNPN, CDR2 SVGIG (reference sequence). This chain's CDR3 is CAWSVGGSNQPQHF. Written as DNA, the CDR3 is TGTGCCTGGAGTGTCGGGGGGAGCAATCAGCCCCAGCATTTT. Drawing the rest from reference TRBV30 and TRBJ1-5, the complete variable domain is SQTIHQWPATLVQPVGSPLSLECTVEGTSNPNLYWYRQAAGRGLQLLFYSVGIGQISSEVPQNLSASRPQDRQFILSSKKLLLSDSGFYLCAWSVGGSNQPQHFGDGTRLSIL.

The chain has TRBV6-1 and TRBJ1-2; 7 bases line up with TRBD1. V was pared by 3 bases and J by 0 bases, with 7 bases of the junction left unmatched. CDR1 and CDR2 from the germline V gene are MNHNS and SASEGT. This CDR3 has 16 residues. CDR3 loop: CASSDDRAWANYGYTF. CDR3 DNA sequence: TGTGCCAGCAGTGACGACAGGGCCTGGGCTAACTATGGCTACACCTTC.

This chain uses TRBV6-5 with TRBJ1-1; D might be TRBD1 (5 bases). Per the germline V gene, CDR1 is MNHEY and CDR2 is SVGAGI. The CDR3 is made up of 15 amino acids. The V and J ends lost 7 bases and 4 bases respectively, with 19 bases between them. The CDR3 coding sequence is TGTGCCAGCAATGCGCACAGGATCGGGGGCACTGAAGCTTTCTTT. Translated: CASNAHRIGGTEAFF.

This sequence joins TRBV5-6 and TRBJ1-2, with 7 bases aligning to TRBD1. Germline lookup yields CDR1 SGHDT and CDR2 YYEEEE. V lost 2 bases to trimming and J lost 8 bases; unmatched junction nucleotides: 3. The CDR3 has 12 amino acids. DNA for the CDR3: TGTGCCAGCAGCTTTGACAGGGACGGCTACACCTTC. Translating it yields CASSFDRDGYTF.

The gene calls are TRBV27 and TRBJ2-1; 10 bases are shared with TRBD2. Germline values: CDR1 MNHEY, CDR2 SMNVEV (reference sequence). The CDR3 is made up of 16 amino acids. V lost 5 bases, J lost 7 bases, and 11 bases stayed unmatched. The CDR3 nucleotides are TGTGCCAGCAGTGGGAGGAGCGGGGGGGCCATTAATGAGCAGTTCTTC. It encodes CASSGRSGGAINEQFF.

This clone was recorded only once. This chain links TRBV7-9 with TRBJ2-7; 7 bases are a match to TRBD2. With 0 bases clipped from V and 0 bases from J, the junction kept 2 bases outside the gene matches. There are 15 residues in the CDR3. The germline V gene encodes CDR1 SEHNR and CDR2 FQNEAQ (reference sequence). This CDR3 reads CASSLALAASYEQYF. The CDR3 coding sequence is TGTGCCAGCAGCTTAGCTCTAGCGGCCTCCTACGAGCAGTACTTC.

The chain couples TRBV14 to TRBJ1-5, with 8 nucleotides matching TRBD1. The germline V gene encodes CDR1 SGHDN and CDR2 FVKESK. The CDR3 runs to 14 residues. V lost 4 bases to trimming and J lost 7 bases; unmatched junction nucleotides: 6. As DNA, the CDR3 is TGTGCCAGCAGCCGTGCAGGGGGCGGCCAGCCCCAGCATTTT. It yields the protein CASSRAGGGQPQHF.

The CDR3 nucleotides are TGCAGTGCTAGTTCCTTTCAGGGGGGATACCTTAATCAGCCCCAGCATTTT. Its translation: CSASSFQGGYLNQPQHF. This chain links TRBV20-1 with TRBJ1-5, with 7 bases identical to TRBD1. V dropped 3 bases and J dropped 4; count of bases not matched to a gene: 15. The CDR3 is made up of 17 amino acids. Looked up from germline, CDR1 is DFQATT and CDR2 is SNEGSKA (reference sequence).

V gene TRBV9 combines with J gene TRBJ2-7; TRBD2 agrees at 12 bases. Germline V CDR1 and CDR2: SGDLS, YYNGEE. There are 16 residues in the CDR3. The J segment lost 7 bases and the V segment lost 4 bases, leaving 12 bases of the junction unmatched. CDR3 amino acids: CASSPQGLAGGSEQYF. The CDR3 coding sequence is TGTGCCAGCAGCCCCCAAGGGCTAGCGGGAGGGAGTGAGCAGTACTTC.

The chain is built from TRBV2 and TRBJ1-1, with D maybe TRBD1 (5 bases). This CDR3 has 12 residues. V was clipped by 7 bases and J by 2 bases, with 8 bases between them. Germline V gives CDR1 SNHLY, CDR2 FYNNEI. The CDR3 region is CASNRLNTEAFF. The CDR3 DNA follows: TGTGCCAGCAACAGGCTAAACACTGAAGCTTTCTTT.

The V gene is TRBV18, the J gene TRBJ2-7, with D perhaps TRBD1 (5 bases). The CDR3 runs to 16 residues. Germline CDR1 and CDR2: KGHSH and LQKENI. V shed 0 bases and J shed 0 bases, with 12 bases lying between them. The CDR3 loop is CASSPPTGASSYEQYF. CDR3 DNA sequence: TGTGCCAGCTCACCACCTACAGGAGCAAGCTCCTACGAGCAGTACTTC.